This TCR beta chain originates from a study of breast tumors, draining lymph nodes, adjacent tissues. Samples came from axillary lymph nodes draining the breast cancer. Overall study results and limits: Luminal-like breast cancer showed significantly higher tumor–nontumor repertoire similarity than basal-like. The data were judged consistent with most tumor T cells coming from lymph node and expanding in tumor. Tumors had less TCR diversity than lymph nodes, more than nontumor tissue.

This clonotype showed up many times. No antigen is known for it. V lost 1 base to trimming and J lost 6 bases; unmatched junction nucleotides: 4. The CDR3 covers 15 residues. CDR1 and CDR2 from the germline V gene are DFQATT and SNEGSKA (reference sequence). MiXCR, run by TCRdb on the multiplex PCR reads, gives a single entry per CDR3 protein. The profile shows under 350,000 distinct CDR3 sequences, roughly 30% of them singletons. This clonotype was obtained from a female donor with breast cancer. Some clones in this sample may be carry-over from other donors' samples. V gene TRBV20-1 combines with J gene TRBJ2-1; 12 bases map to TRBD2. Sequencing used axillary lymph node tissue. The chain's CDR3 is CSARGETSGSNEQFF. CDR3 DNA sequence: TGCAGTGCTAGAGGGGAGACTAGCGGGAGCAATGAGCAGTTCTTC.